The next 15 T cell receptor beta chains were all read from a single sample in a study of cytomegalovirus exposure and HLA in healthy donors. The PCR employed 60 Vbeta primers together with 13 Jbeta primers. Sequencing was performed with immunoSEQ multiplex PCR; in TCRdb, only in-frame clones are kept and a portion is missing. Altogether under 250,000 clones are present, about three quarters being singletons, with the ten largest covering more than 0.45%. The material sequenced was PBMCs. The receptor set was obtained from a boy younger than 18 in good health and CMV-seronegative.

The V gene is TRBV7-2, the J gene TRBJ2-5, with a possible D match to TRBD2 (6 bases). The CDR3 contains 16 residues. In germline, CDR1 is SGHTA, CDR2 FQGNSA. Trimming took off 6 bases at V and 5 bases at J, with 22 bases between the two ends. DNA of the CDR3: TGTGCCAGCAGGGGGGGTGCGCAGCGGCGTGGGGAGACCCAGTACTTC. It yields the protein CASRGGAQRRGETQYF.

This clone was seen more than once but under ten times. The sample has other DNA sequences that encode this CDR3 too. The chain combines TRBV5-1 with TRBJ2-7; D is unresolved. Per germline, CDR1 SGHRS and CDR2 YFSETQ. The CDR3 extends over 13 amino acids. Trimming removed 3 bases at V and 1 base at J, with 8 bases between. CDR3 DNA sequence: TGCGCCAGCAGCTCAGACTCATCCTACGAGCAGTACTTC. Translating gives CASSSDSSYEQYF. Filled out from reference TRBV5-1 and TRBJ2-7, the complete variable domain reads KAGVTQTPRYLIKTRGQQVTLSCSPISGHRSVSWYQQTPGQGLQFLFEYFSETQRNKGNFPGRFSGRQFSNSRSEMNVSTLELGDSALYLCASSSDSSYEQYFGPGTRLTVT.

The V call is TRBV19, the J call TRBJ1-4, with 7 bases lining up with TRBD1. The CDR3 consists of 15 residues. The J segment lost 0 bases and the V segment lost 3 bases, leaving 1 base of the junction unmatched. Per germline, CDR1 LNHDA and CDR2 SQIVND (reference sequence). CDR3 DNA: TGTGCCAGTAGTATTCAGGGGGCAACTAATGAAAAACTGTTTTTT. Its protein is CASSIQGATNEKLFF.

The chain employs TRBV19 and TRBJ1-4, with D possibly being TRBD1 (5 bases). The CDR3 runs 15 residues. Germline V CDR1 and CDR2: LNHDA, SQIVND (reference sequence). The V gene lost 6 bases and the J gene lost 10 bases, with 21 bases spanning the gap. The CDR3 region has the DNA TGTGCCAGTAGCGAGAGAGGACCACTCGGGGGAAAACTGTTTTTT. Translating gives CASSERGPLGGKLFF.

The chain combines TRBV30 with TRBJ2-7; no clear D. The CDR3 length is 11 residues. Germline assignment: CDR1 GTSNPN and CDR2 SVGIG (reference sequence). Deletions cut 7 bases from V and 2 bases from J, with 9 bases between. CDR3 nucleotide sequence: TGTGCCTTCCGTAGTGCCTACGAGCAGTACTTC. Translation: CAFRSAYEQYF.

The CDR3 loop is CASSPGQGANYGYTF. CDR3 sequence (DNA): TGTGCCAGCAGCCCTGGACAGGGAGCTAACTATGGCTACACCTTC. The rearrangement uses TRBV7-6 and TRBJ1-2; TRBD1 agrees at 8 bases. This CDR3 has 15 amino acids. Germline V gene data show CDR1 as SGHVS and CDR2 as FNYEAQ. The junction had 5 bases not matched to a gene; V was cut back by 5 bases and J by 0 bases.

The chain has TRBV7-9 and TRBJ2-5; tentatively, D is TRBD1 (5 bases). Germline loops: CDR1 SEHNR, CDR2 FQNEAQ (reference sequence). V lost 1 base to trimming and J lost 0 bases, with 12 bases between them. The CDR3 has 16 amino acids. The DNA for the CDR3 is TGTGCCAGCAGCTTAGGTAGGGGATTGTACCAAGAGACCCAGTACTTC. Translating it yields CASSLGRGLYQETQYF.

The V and J genes are TRBV2 and TRBJ1-2, with D possibly being TRBD1 (5 bases). Germline V gives CDR1 SNHLY, CDR2 FYNNEI. V was clipped by 1 base and J by 0 bases, with 9 bases between them. This CDR3 comprises 15 residues. CDR3 in amino acids: CASSEGQSANYGYTF. CDR3 DNA: TGTGCCAGCAGTGAAGGACAGTCCGCTAACTATGGCTACACCTTC.

This rearrangement joins TRBV30 to TRBJ2-3; TRBD2 matches at 8 bases. Germline CDR1 GTSNPN, CDR2 SVGIG (reference sequence). V shed 2 bases and J 3 bases; nucleotides not matched to a gene: 7. The CDR3 is 15 amino acids. As DNA, the CDR3 is TGTGCCTGGAGTAGAGCGGGGGCCTCGACAGATACGCAGTATTTT. Its translation is CAWSRAGASTDTQYF.

The CDR3 reads CASSRGGIYGYTF. CDR3 DNA: TGTGCCAGCAGTCGGGGGGGTATTTATGGCTACACCTTC. This chain connects TRBV6-5 to TRBJ1-2; D may be TRBD1 (5 bases). V was pared by 5 bases and J by 5 bases, with 12 bases between. The germline V gene encodes CDR1 MNHEY and CDR2 SVGAGI. The length of the CDR3 is 13 residues.

CDR3 DNA: TGCGCCAGCAGCAGCCGACTAGCGGGAGAGTACAATGAGCAGTTCTTC. Encoded protein: CASSSRLAGEYNEQFF. J is TRBJ2-1 and V is TRBV5-1; 12 bases match TRBD2. Looked up from germline, CDR1 is SGHRS and CDR2 is YFSETQ. J was trimmed by 4 bases and V by 4 bases; bases with no gene match: 6. The CDR3 is 16 amino acids.

This clone has just a few counts. The V and J genes are TRBV29-1 and TRBJ1-1, with D uncertain. Germline CDR1 is SQVTM and CDR2 is ANQGSEA. V lost 5 bases, J lost 0 bases, and 4 bases lay in between. The CDR3 runs to 11 residues. CDR3 amino acids: CSVLVNTEAFF. CDR3 sequence (DNA): TGCAGCGTTTTAGTGAACACTGAAGCTTTCTTT.

The CDR3 sequence: CASSAQGAPTYEQYF. As DNA, the CDR3 is TGTGCCAGTAGTGCCCAGGGGGCCCCTACGTACGAGCAGTACTTC. The rearrangement links TRBV19 to TRBJ2-7, with 8 bases aligning to TRBD1. Trimming took 5 bases from V and 4 from J; bases not matched to a gene: 10. CDR1 is LNHDA, CDR2 SQIVND, per germline (reference sequence). The CDR3 contains 15 residues. The full variable domain, its missing parts supplied by reference TRBV19 and TRBJ2-7, is DGGITQSPKYLFRKEGQNVTLSCEQNLNHDAMYWYRQDPGQGLRLIYYSQIVNDFQKGDIAEGYSVSREKKESFPLTVTSAQKNPTAFYLCASSAQGAPTYEQYFGPGTRLTVT.

The CDR3 reads CSVEVRARLAGFYEQYF. The CDR3, as DNA: TGCAGCGTTGAAGTTAGGGCAAGACTAGCGGGTTTCTACGAGCAGTACTTC. The rearrangement links TRBV29-1 to TRBJ2-5; the match to TRBD2 covers 10 bases. Near its end, the DNA agrees better with TRBJ2-7, so the J call may be wrong. Germline-derived CDR1 and CDR2 are SQVTM and ANQGSEA. This CDR3 is built from 17 residues.

The chain joins TRBV4-2 to TRBJ1-5, with D possibly being TRBD1 (6 bases). Germline-derived CDR1 and CDR2 are LGHNA and YNFKEQ. Trimming took off 1 base at V and 0 bases at J, with 13 bases between the two ends. This CDR3 region has 17 residues. CDR3 residues: CASSQGLTGNSNQPQHF. CDR3 coding DNA: TGTGCCAGCAGCCAAGGATTAACAGGGAATAGCAATCAGCCCCAGCATTTT.